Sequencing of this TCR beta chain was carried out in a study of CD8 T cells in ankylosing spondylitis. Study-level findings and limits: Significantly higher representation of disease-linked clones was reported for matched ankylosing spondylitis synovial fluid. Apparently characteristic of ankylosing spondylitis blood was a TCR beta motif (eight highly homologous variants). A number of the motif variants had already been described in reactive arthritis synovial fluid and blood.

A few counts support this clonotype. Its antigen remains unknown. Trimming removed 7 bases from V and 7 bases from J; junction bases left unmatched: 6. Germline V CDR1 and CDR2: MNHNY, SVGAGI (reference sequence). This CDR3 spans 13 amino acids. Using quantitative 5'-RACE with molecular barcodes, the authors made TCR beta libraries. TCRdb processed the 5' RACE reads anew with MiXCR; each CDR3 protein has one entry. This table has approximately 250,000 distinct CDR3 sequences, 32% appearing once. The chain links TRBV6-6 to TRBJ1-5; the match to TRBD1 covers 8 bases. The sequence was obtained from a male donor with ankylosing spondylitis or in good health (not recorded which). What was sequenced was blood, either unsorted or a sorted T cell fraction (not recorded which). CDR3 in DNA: TGTGCCAGCACCAAACAGGGGGAACAGCCCCAGCATTTT. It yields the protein CASTKQGEQPQHF.